The rows below give T cell receptor beta chains drawn from one sample of a study of cytomegalovirus exposure and HLA in healthy donors. Profiled with immunoSEQ multiplex PCR; TCRdb holds only in-frame clones, not every one. This table has some 65,000 clones, around 68% appearing once. The sequenced sample consisted of PBMCs. These receptors all come from a man aged 45-65 years in good health and CMV-seropositive. The CDR3 runs from the conserved cysteine through the conserved F or W.

j_call cdr3_length v_call cdr3_aa
TRBJ1-1 14 TRBV9 CASSVHQGDTEAFF
TRBJ1-2 13 TRBV30 CAWTRDRGVGYTF
TRBJ2-7 16 TRBV25-1 CASSGYGQGKGYEQYF
TRBJ1-5 14 TRBV5-4 CASSSQGVNQPQHF
TRBJ1-2 15 TRBV7-2 CASSLTLQGARGYTF
TRBJ2-7 12 TRBV6-5 CASTDDSYEQYF
TRBJ1-4 14 TRBV7-2 CASSTDRLREKLFF
TRBJ2-3 14 TRBV5-8 CASSRRGLMDTQYF
NA 17 TRBV13 CASSLPSGGPLSYEQYF
TRBJ2-7 13 TRBV5-5 CASSYGQGYEQYF
TRBJ2-1 16 TRBV29-1 CSVEEVAGISYNEQFF
TRBJ2-6 13 TRBV6-6 CASSGQGANVLTF
TRBJ2-1 18 TRBV19 CATNPTSGRASSYNEQFF
TRBJ1-1 12 TRBV11-2 CASSLRNTEAFF
TRBJ2-7 13 TRBV11-2 CASSSQGGYEQYF
TRBJ2-3 12 TRBV6-1 CASSGPGQSQYF
TRBJ1-5 17 TRBV21-1 CASSKDDRHHSNQPQHF
TRBJ2-3 16 TRBV5-4 CASTSKTSGSTDTQYF
TRBJ1-1 13 TRBV19 CASRQGMNTEAFF
TRBJ2-2 17 TRBV7-2 CASSSRTSRPNTGELFF
TRBJ2-1 15 TRBV11-2 CASSIDRGSGNEQFF
TRBJ1-1 15 TRBV28 CASSLWGGDGTEAFF
TRBJ2-2 15 TRBV27 CASNYGGRITGELFF
TRBJ2-3 13 TRBV14 CASSPVTGYTQYF
TRBJ1-5 14 TRBV19 CASNLRTDIGPQHF
TRBJ2-1 15 TRBV11-2 CASSFSSGDYNEQFF
TRBJ2-7 16 TRBV6-1 CASSENRGVSSYEQYF